This T cell receptor (beta chain) stems from a study of neurological immune-mediated disorders. The length of the CDR3 is 15 residues. Per germline, CDR1 SGDLS and CDR2 YYNGEE. V was pared by 2 bases and J by 6 bases, with 2 bases of the junction left unmatched. This clonotype has at least ten counts. TCRdb recomputed calls from the 5' RACE reads with MiXCR, one row per CDR3 protein. The table has about 41,000 distinct CDR3 sequences, about 14% seen once. This chain joins TRBV9 and TRBJ2-2; 12 bases are a match to TRBD2. This TCR came from a woman aged 55-69 years with HTLV-1-associated myelopathy (HAM/TSP). The sample comprised CD4+ T cells from blood. The CDR3 nucleotides are TGTGCCAGCAGCGTCGGACTAGCGGGGTCCGGGGAGCTGTTTTTT. Encoded protein: CASSVGLAGSGELFF.